The rows below give T cell receptor beta chains drawn from one sample of a study of blood T cell repertoires in COVID-19. Using immunoSEQ multiplex PCR, the repertoire was profiled, and TCRdb retains in-frame clones only, with some absent. The table records hundreds of thousands of clones, about 89% of them present only once. The source material was PBMCs or T cells enriched from blood (not recorded which). These receptors came from a woman in her 40s who had recovered from COVID-19. The CDR3 runs from the conserved cysteine through the conserved F or W. A D gene is named only where the DNA matches it firmly. The listing skips clone size in some rows; elsewhere it reads once, few, many or a size class.

clone_size | j_call | v_call | d_call | cdr3_aa | cdr3_nt
- | TRBJ2-7 | TRBV6-5 | TRBD2 | CASTKILAGGWEQYF | TGTGCCAGCACCAAAATACTAGCGGGGGGATGGGAGCAGTACTTC
- | TRBJ1-1 | TRBV4-3 | - | CASSQGLPTEAFF | TGCGCCAGCAGCCAAGGGCTCCCCACTGAAGCTTTCTTT
- | TRBJ2-7 | TRBV6-5 | TRBD2 | CASSPERGGLEQYF | TGTGCCAGCAGTCCGGAAAGGGGAGGGCTCGAGCAGTACTTC
once | TRBJ1-3 | TRBV25-1 | TRBD1 | CASSSRDSLSGNTIYF | TGTGCCAGCAGTTCGCGGGACAGTCTCTCTGGAAACACCATATATTTT
- | TRBJ2-1 | TRBV30 | TRBD2 | CAWSVLAGRNEQFF | TGTGCCTGGAGTGTACTAGCGGGTAGGAATGAGCAGTTCTTC
once | TRBJ2-3 | TRBV4-2 | - | CASSQEPPRGTGTDTQYF | TGTGCCAGCAGCCAAGAACCCCCTCGGGGGACTGGAACAGATACGCAGTATTTT
- | TRBJ2-1 | TRBV11-3 | - | CASSLDGGKLNEQFF | TGTGCCAGCAGCTTAGATGGGGGGAAACTCAATGAGCAGTTCTTC
once | TRBJ2-5 | TRBV7-2 | TRBD2 | CASSRRLAGNWGTQYF | TGTGCCAGCAGCCGTCGACTAGCGGGGAACTGGGGGACCCAGTACTTC
once | TRBJ2-4 | TRBV5-1 | TRBD2 | CASSLVAGEVNIQYF | TGCGCCAGCAGCTTGGTGGCGGGAGAGGTAAACATTCAGTACTTC
- | TRBJ1-4 | TRBV19 | - | CASTPPGRGVEKLFF | TGTGCCAGTACCCCCCCGGGCAGGGGAGTCGAAAAACTGTTTTTT
- | TRBJ2-2 | TRBV21-1 | - | CASSLQDYPKAGELFF | TGTGCCAGCAGCTTACAGGACTACCCGAAGGCCGGGGAGCTGTTTTTT
- | TRBJ2-7 | TRBV7-3 | - | CASSLDFGHYEQYF | TGTGCCAGCAGCTTAGACTTCGGTCACTACGAGCAGTACTTC
once | TRBJ2-3 | TRBV24-1 | TRBD1 | CATSDPGQGASDTQYF | TGTGCCACCAGTGATCCCGGACAGGGGGCGTCAGATACGCAGTATTTT
- | TRBJ1-2 | TRBV5-4 | - | CASAHGQANYGYTF | TGTGCCAGCGCCCATGGGCAGGCTAACTATGGCTACACCTTC
- | TRBJ2-7 | TRBV2 | TRBD1 | CASSGIGTGVDEQYF | TGTGCCAGCAGTGGGATTGGGACAGGGGTCGACGAGCAGTACTTC
- | TRBJ1-1 | TRBV24-1 | - | CATSDAAKGGDTEAFF | TGTGCCACCAGTGACGCGGCCAAGGGGGGGGACACTGAAGCTTTCTTT
- | TRBJ2-7 | TRBV7-2 | TRBD2 | CASSAPGGGSPYEQYF | TGTGCCAGCAGCGCTCCCGGCGGGGGGTCCCCCTACGAGCAGTACTTC
- | TRBJ2-7 | TRBV12-3/TRBV12-4 | - | CALIPTESYEQYF | TGTGCCTTAATACCGACAGAATCCTACGAGCAGTACTTC
once | TRBJ1-1 | TRBV19 | TRBD1 | CASSIPRTGGKGTEAFF | TGTGCCAGTAGTATACCCCGGACAGGGGGGAAGGGGACTGAAGCTTTCTTT
- | TRBJ2-7 | TRBV10-3 | TRBD2 | CAISESGTSREQYF | TGTGCCATCAGTGAGTCGGGGACTAGTCGCGAGCAGTACTTC
- | TRBJ2-3 | TRBV9 | TRBD2 | CASSVVAGGPGDTQYF | TGTGCCAGCAGCGTAGTGGCGGGAGGGCCGGGAGATACGCAGTATTTT
- | TRBJ1-5 | TRBV30 | - | CAWSPTGSQPQHF | TGTGCCTGGAGCCCTACAGGGAGTCAGCCCCAGCATTTT
- | TRBJ2-3 | TRBV18 | - | CASSPPLYTGNTQYF | TGTGCCAGCTCACCACCGCTATACACAGGGAATACGCAGTATTTT
- | TRBJ1-3 | TRBV6-5 | - | CASSYGGVSGNTIYF | TGTGCCAGCAGTTACGGCGGGGTCTCTGGAAACACCATATATTTT